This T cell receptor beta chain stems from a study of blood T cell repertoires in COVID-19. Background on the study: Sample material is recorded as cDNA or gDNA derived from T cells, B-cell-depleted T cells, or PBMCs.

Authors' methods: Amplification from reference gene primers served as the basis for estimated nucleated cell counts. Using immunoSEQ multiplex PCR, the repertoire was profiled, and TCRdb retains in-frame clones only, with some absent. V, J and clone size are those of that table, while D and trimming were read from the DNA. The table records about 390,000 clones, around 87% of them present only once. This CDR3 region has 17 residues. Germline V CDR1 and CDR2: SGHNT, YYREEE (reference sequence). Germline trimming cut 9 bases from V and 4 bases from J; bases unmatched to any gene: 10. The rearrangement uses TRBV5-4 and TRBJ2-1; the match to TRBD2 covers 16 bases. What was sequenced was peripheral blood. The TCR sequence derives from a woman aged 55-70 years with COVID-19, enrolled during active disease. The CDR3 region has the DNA TGTGCCACAAAATCCGGGACTAGCGGGGGGGCTTACAATGAGCAGTTCTTC. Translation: CATKSGTSGGAYNEQFF.